These 25 T cell receptor beta chains share one sample of origin, sequenced in a study of T cell repertoires in ileal Crohn's disease (dated by TCRdb to between 2019 and 2020). Preparation of the library involved the immunoSEQ multiplex PCR assay. TCRdb holds this immuneACCESS table with in-frame rearrangements only. Some clones are missing; in checked studies, unresolved V genes explain under half, and the rest has no known cause. Across this sample there are approximately 18,000 clones, with approximately 82% seen only once. About 9.4% of the sample is held by the ten biggest clonotypes. Sequencing input: ileal tissue. Receptors originate from an adult with Crohn's disease.

The J gene is TRBJ1-2, the V gene TRBV5-1, with 8 positions matching TRBD1. This CDR3 has 14 amino acids. Trimming cost V 7 bases and J 7 bases; bases outside gene matches: 12. Germline assignment: CDR1 SGHRS and CDR2 YFSETQ. Written as DNA, the CDR3 is TGCGCCAGCGGGGTGACAGGGGCCGGTGGTGGCTACACCTTC. Encoded protein: CASGVTGAGGGYTF. Full variable domain (remainder filled in from reference TRBV5-1 and TRBJ1-2): KAGVTQTPRYLIKTRGQQVTLSCSPISGHRSVSWYQQTPGQGLQFLFEYFSETQRNKGNFPGRFSGRQFSNSRSEMNVSTLELGDSALYLCASGVTGAGGGYTFGSGTRLTVV.

The chain has TRBV6-4 and TRBJ1-3, with D possibly matching TRBD1 (6 bases). The germline V and J ends were trimmed by 3 bases and 5 bases, with 14 bases remaining between them. The length of the CDR3 is 15 residues. Germline loops: CDR1 MRHNA, CDR2 SNTAGT. Here the CDR3 reads CASSEEGRGRNTIYF. In nucleotides, the CDR3 is TGTGCCAGCAGTGAAGAAGGCAGGGGAAGAAACACCATATATTTT.

This clone came up once. J is TRBJ1-2 and V is TRBV7-6; TRBD1 matches 8 bases. Germline CDR1 SGHVS, CDR2 FNYEAQ. With 5 bases clipped from V and 5 bases from J, the junction kept 10 bases outside the gene matches. This CDR3 comprises 15 residues. The CDR3 bases are TGTGCCAGCAGCAGCAACAGGGGGGGGGCATATGGCTACACCTTC. This encodes CASSSNRGGAYGYTF.

The chain combines TRBV7-2 with TRBJ1-1; tentative D call: TRBD1 (5 bases). Germline V gene sequence: CDR1 SGHTA, CDR2 FQGNSA. CDR3 length equals 13 residues. The V end lost 4 bases, the J end lost 7 bases, and 13 bases lay between the germline ends. As DNA, the CDR3 is TGTGCCAGCAGCTCCGACCGACAGTATGAAGCTTTCTTT. Residues: CASSSDRQYEAFF.

The chain uses TRBV10-2 and TRBJ2-5, with TRBD2 matching over 9 bases. Trimming at V came to 2 bases and at J to 5 bases, leaving 6 bases not matched to a gene. The CDR3 spans 15 residues. CDR1 is WSHSY, CDR2 SAAADI, per germline. The CDR3 sequence: CASSEEAGGPETQYF. The CDR3 bases are TGCGCCAGCAGTGAGGAGGCGGGGGGGCCGGAGACCCAGTACTTC.

The CDR3 DNA follows: TGCGCCAGCAGCCAAGATTTCCGGGGGGAAGCCTACAATGAGCAGTTCTTC. Protein sequence: CASSQDFRGEAYNEQFF. The chain carries TRBV4-1 and TRBJ2-1, with 7 positions matching TRBD2. The CDR3 has 17 amino acids. With V trimmed by 0 bases and J by 2 bases, 7 bases remained unmatched. Germline-derived CDR1 and CDR2 are MGHRA and YSYEKL.

The gene calls are TRBV13 and TRBJ1-2; D is unresolved. Deletions cut 3 bases from V and 1 base from J, with 12 bases between. CDR1 and CDR2 from the germline V gene are PRHDT and FYEKMQ (reference sequence). The CDR3 runs 15 residues. The CDR3 nucleotides read TGTGCCAGCAGCTTGACATGGGTGGGTAACTATGGCTACACCTTC. Its protein is CASSLTWVGNYGYTF.

This sequence joins TRBV5-6 and TRBJ1-2; maybe TRBD1 (5 bases). V was trimmed by 4 bases and J by 4 bases, leaving 11 bases between them. The CDR3 totals 13 residues. CDR1 and CDR2 from the germline V gene are SGHDT and YYEEEE. CDR3 sequence (DNA): TGTGCCAGCAGCCCGGACACCTCCTATGGCTACACCTTC. Its translation: CASSPDTSYGYTF.

V gene TRBV19 combines with J gene TRBJ2-1; D possibly corresponds to TRBD1 (6 bases). The ends were cut back, 2 bases at V and 7 bases at J, with 9 bases in the middle. The CDR3 extends over 13 amino acids. Germline V CDR1 and CDR2: LNHDA, SQIVND (reference sequence). The CDR3 bases are TGTGCCAGTAGTATAAACGGACAGAATGAGCAGTTCTTC. The encoded protein is CASSINGQNEQFF.

The rearrangement joins TRBV9 to TRBJ1-2, with D uncertain. Germline V lookup: CDR1 SGDLS, CDR2 YYNGEE. This CDR3 is 15 amino acids long. V lost 0 bases to trimming and J lost 7 bases, with 16 bases between them. CDR3 in DNA: TGTGCCAGCAGCGTAGACGGGAACAGTTTTAGTGGCTACACCTTC. Its translation: CASSVDGNSFSGYTF. The complete variable domain, with remaining parts taken from reference TRBV9 and TRBJ1-2, reads DSGVTQTPKHLITATGQRVTLRCSPRSGDLSVYWYQQSLDQGLQFLIQYYNGEERAKGNILERFSAQQFPDLHSELNLSSLELGDSALYFCASSVDGNSFSGYTFGSGTRLTVV.

The V call is TRBV5-6, the J call TRBJ1-3; TRBD1 aligns across 7 bases. V shed 3 bases and J 4 bases; nucleotides not matched to a gene: 1. The CDR3 totals 13 residues. Germline CDR1 reads SGHDT; CDR2 reads YYEEEE. CDR3 DNA sequence: TGTGCCAGCAGCTCAGGGGGGGGAAACACCATATATTTT. Its protein product is CASSSGGGNTIYF.

The rearrangement links TRBV2 to TRBJ2-7; D is uncertain. V gave up 6 bases and J gave up 0 bases, with 6 bases separating them. The germline gives CDR1 SNHLY, CDR2 FYNNEI. The CDR3 contains 12 residues. The CDR3 reads CASRLFSYEQYF. The DNA for the CDR3 is TGTGCCAGCAGACTATTCTCCTACGAGCAGTACTTC. Based on the CDR3 plus reference TRBV2 and TRBJ2-7, the full variable domain is EPEVTQTPSHQVTQMGQEVILRCVPISNHLYFYWYRQILGQKVEFLVSFYNNEISEKSEIFDDQFSVERPDGSNFTLKIRSTKLEDSAMYFCASRLFSYEQYFGPGTRLTVT.

The chain combines TRBV7-9 with TRBJ2-7; the match to TRBD1 covers 9 bases. The germline gives CDR1 SEHNR, CDR2 FQNEAQ (reference sequence). V dropped 4 bases and J dropped 2; count of bases not matched to a gene: 9. CDR3 length: 16 residues. CDR3 sequence: CASSSQGGTGTYEQYF. CDR3 DNA: TGTGCCAGCAGCTCGCAGGGGGGGACAGGGACCTACGAGCAGTACTTC.

The chain recombines TRBV19 with TRBJ2-1, with 8 bases fitting TRBD1. V lost 4 bases and J lost 4; bases outside the gene matches: 6. The CDR3 has 15 amino acids. Germline values: CDR1 LNHDA, CDR2 SQIVND (reference sequence). Here the CDR3 reads CASSRDRGWYNEQFF. The CDR3 DNA reads TGTGCCAGTAGTAGAGACAGGGGATGGTACAATGAGCAGTTCTTC.

The chain employs TRBV2 and TRBJ2-1; D possibly corresponds to TRBD2 (5 bases). Between the trimmed V and J ends, which lost 11 bases and 5 bases, there was a span of 10 bases. This CDR3 has 11 residues. Germline V lookup: CDR1 SNHLY, CDR2 FYNNEI. CDR3: CAGTRDNEQFF. In DNA form, the CDR3 reads TGTGCCGGAACTAGGGACAATGAGCAGTTCTTC.

The table lists this clone with a count of one. V is TRBV4-3 and J is TRBJ2-5, with 7 bases aligning to TRBD1. V was clipped by 1 base and J by 1 base; unmatched bases: 0. CDR3 length equals 14 residues. The germline V gene has CDR1 LGHNA and CDR2 YSLEER. CDR3 protein: CASSQGTGQETQYF. CDR3 coding DNA: TGCGCCAGCAGCCAAGGGACAGGCCAAGAGACCCAGTACTTC.

V and J are TRBV5-1 and TRBJ2-7; TRBD2 matches at 8 bases. Germline trimming cut 4 bases from V and 1 base from J; bases unmatched to any gene: 7. This CDR3 comprises 15 residues. CDR1 SGHRS and CDR2 YFSETQ come from the germline V gene. The CDR3 spells CASSPSGGRSYEQYF. The CDR3 DNA reads TGCGCCAGCAGCCCCTCGGGGGGGAGATCCTACGAGCAGTACTTC.

V gene TRBV19 combines with J gene TRBJ2-3; 13 bases are a match to TRBD2. CDR1 and CDR2 from the germline V gene are LNHDA and SQIVND (reference sequence). After removal of 5 bases from V and 6 bases from J, the junction contained 8 bases not matched to a gene. The CDR3 consists of 16 residues. The DNA for the CDR3 is TGTGCCAGTAGTCGGGGAACTAGCGGGGGGGCGGATACGCAGTATTTT. Translation: CASSRGTSGGADTQYF.

The gene calls are TRBV7-9 and TRBJ2-1; 10 bases are a match to TRBD1. The CDR3 extends over 16 amino acids. CDR1 is SEHNR and CDR2 is FQNEAQ in the germline V gene (reference sequence). J gave up 8 bases and V 2 bases, and 9 bases lay outside the gene matches. The CDR3 loop is CASSLFLGDRGDEQFF. The CDR3 DNA reads as TGTGCCAGCAGCTTATTTTTGGGGGACAGGGGCGATGAGCAGTTCTTC.

CDR3 DNA sequence: TGTGCCATCAGTGAGGCAATACAGGGAGGGGACGAGCAGTACTTC. Its translation: CAISEAIQGGDEQYF. The rearrangement uses TRBV10-3 and TRBJ2-7, with D possibly matching TRBD2 (7 bases). Trimming took off 2 bases at V and 5 bases at J, with 16 bases between the two ends. The germline CDR1 and CDR2 sequences are ENHRY and SYGVKD. The CDR3 spans 15 residues.

The chain joins TRBV7-3 to TRBJ2-3; perhaps TRBD2 as D (7 bases). CDR1 and CDR2 (germline): SGHTA, FQGTGA. This CDR3 region has 15 residues. V lost 5 bases and J lost 0, with 12 bases in between. CDR3 residues: CASSPGGPSTDTQYF. As DNA, the CDR3 is TGTGCCAGCAGCCCCGGGGGGCCTAGCACAGATACGCAGTATTTT.

V gene TRBV23-1 combines with J gene TRBJ2-4; D is unclear. TRBV23-1 is noted as an ORF with a role that remains uncertain. The CDR3 extends over 15 amino acids. V lost 2 bases and J 1 base, leaving 9 bases between the germline ends. CDR3 sequence (DNA): TGCGCCAGCAGTCAACTGAGCTCGGCCAAAAACATTCAGTACTTC. This encodes CASSQLSSAKNIQYF.

The V gene is TRBV6-6, the J gene TRBJ2-7; 10 nucleotides match TRBD1. This CDR3 has 14 amino acids. J was trimmed by 6 bases and V by 8 bases; bases with no gene match: 10. Germline lookup yields CDR1 MNHNY and CDR2 SVGAGI (reference sequence). This CDR3 is CASGGQGILGEQYF. For the CDR3, the DNA is TGTGCCAGCGGGGGACAGGGGATTTTGGGCGAGCAGTACTTC.

Here the CDR3 DNA reads TGTGCCAGTAGTATAGCTTCCAGGGGGTATGGCTACACCTTC. Its translation: CASSIASRGYGYTF. This chain joins TRBV19 and TRBJ1-2; TRBD1 matches 7 bases. After removal of 1 base from V and 5 bases from J, the junction contained 4 bases not matched to a gene. The CDR3 is made up of 14 amino acids. Germline V gives CDR1 LNHDA, CDR2 SQIVND (reference sequence).

This clone showed up just once. V gene TRBV6-5 combines with J gene TRBJ1-3, with 7 bases aligning to TRBD1. The CDR3 extends over 16 amino acids. From germline, CDR1 is MNHEY and CDR2 SVGAGI. J gave up 3 bases and V 4 bases, and 9 bases lay outside the gene matches. DNA for the CDR3: TGTGCCAGCAGTTCGATCCACAACAGGGGTGGAAACACCATATATTTT. Amino acid sequence: CASSSIHNRGGNTIYF.